The rows below give T cell receptor beta chains drawn from one sample of a study of post-analysis software for immune sequencing data. Via MiXCR, TCRdb re-called the PCR reads, giving one row per CDR3 protein. The sample has approximately 660,000 distinct CDR3 sequences, 59% seen once. Sequenced: blood. These receptors were obtained from a girl aged 2 to 10 with multiple sclerosis. The CDR3 runs from the conserved cysteine through the conserved F or W. The D gene is left open where the match is weak. Where a row states a size, it is once, few, many or the class of an expanded clone; other rows omit it.

j_gene | abundance | v_gene | d_gene | CDR3nt | CDR3aa
TRBJ1-2 | - | TRBV6-6 | - | TGTGTCAGCAGTTACGCGGGGAATGGCTACACCTTC | CVSSYAGNGYTF
TRBJ2-3 | - | TRBV6-5 | - | TGTGCCAGCAGTTACTCGGAGGGGATGGGCACAGATACGCAGTATTTT | CASSYSEGMGTDTQYF
TRBJ1-5 | - | TRBV12-3/TRBV12-4 | TRBD1 | TGTGCCAGCAGGGACAGGGGGGGTCAGCCCCAGCATTTT | CASRDRGGQPQHF
TRBJ2-7 | - | TRBV7-2 | - | TGTGCCAGCAGCTTAGACGAAGGACAAGGCTACGAGCAGTACTTC | CASSLDEGQGYEQYF
TRBJ1-2 | few | TRBV30 | TRBD1 | TGTGCCTGGAGTCCCTTGACAGGGGGTGGCTACACCTTC | CAWSPLTGGGYTF
TRBJ1-1 | - | TRBV29-1 | - | TGCAGCGCCGAACATAATGAAGCTTTCTTT | CSAEHNEAFF
TRBJ2-2 | - | TRBV5-1 | - | TGCGCCAGCAGCTTGCGGCCTACGGGCACCGGGGAGCTGTTTTTT | CASSLRPTGTGELFF
TRBJ2-7 | - | TRBV3-1 | - | TGTGCCAGCAGCCCCGGGATCCCCTACGAGCAGTACTTC | CASSPGIPYEQYF
TRBJ2-3 | few | TRBV20-1 | - | TGCAGTGCTAGTAGCCGCACAGATACGCAGTATTTT | CSASSRTDTQYF
TRBJ2-1 | few | TRBV12-3/TRBV12-4 | TRBD2 | TGTGCCAGCAGTACTCTGGGACTAGCGGGCTCCTACAATGAGCAGTTCTTC | CASSTLGLAGSYNEQFF
TRBJ2-3 | many | TRBV6-4 | TRBD2 | TGTGCCAGCAGTATCAAAGCGGGAGGCACAGATACGCAGTATTTT | CASSIKAGGTDTQYF
TRBJ1-2 | - | TRBV29-1 | - | TGCAGCGTTCGTCGGCAGGGAGACTATGGCTACACCTTC | CSVRRQGDYGYTF
TRBJ2-7 | - | TRBV6-5 | TRBD2 | TGTGCCAGCAGTTACTCGTCCGGGACTACATACAATGAGCAGTACTTC | CASSYSSGTTYNEQYF
TRBJ2-3 | - | TRBV9 | TRBD2 | TGTGCCAGCAAGCGGGAGTCGGCAGATACGCAGTATTTT | CASKRESADTQYF
TRBJ2-5 | - | TRBV29-1 | TRBD1 | TGCAGCGTTTACAGGGGACAACAAGAGACCCAGTACTTC | CSVYRGQQETQYF
TRBJ1-2 | - | TRBV7-9 | - | TGTGCCAGCAGCTGGGATTCGGCAGGGGTGGGACACTATGGCTACACCTTC | CASSWDSAGVGHYGYTF
TRBJ1-2 | few | TRBV20-1 | - | TGCAGTGCTAGAGTCGACGGGGTTTATGGCTACACCTTC | CSARVDGVYGYTF
TRBJ2-3 | few | TRBV6-1 | TRBD2 | TGTGCCAGCAGCGGGAGGGTAACAGATACGCAGTATTTT | CASSGRVTDTQYF
TRBJ2-3 | - | TRBV10-2 | TRBD2 | TGCGCCAGCAGTAGAGCGGGGGTCACAGATACGCAGTATTTT | CASSRAGVTDTQYF
TRBJ2-7 | - | TRBV29-1 | TRBD2 | TGCAGCGTCGAAAGACTAGCGGTAGCCTCCTACGAGCAGTACTTC | CSVERLAVASYEQYF
TRBJ2-3 | few | TRBV5-1 | TRBD2 | TGCGCCAGCAGCTTGTCTAGCGGGGGAAGCACAGATACGCAGTATTTT | CASSLSSGGSTDTQYF
TRBJ2-7 | few | TRBV29-1 | TRBD1 | TGCAGCGCCTATCTCGGGACAGGGGCCGGCGAGCAGTACTTC | CSAYLGTGAGEQYF
TRBJ2-1 | - | TRBV4-3 | TRBD1 | TGCGCCAGCAGCCAAGTATTGGGACAGGGACTTGAGCAGTTCTTC | CASSQVLGQGLEQFF
TRBJ1-1 | - | TRBV29-1 | - | TGCAGCGTTGAAGATCTGAAAGCTTTCTTT | CSVEDLKAFF
TRBJ1-2 | - | TRBV28 | - | TGTGCCAGCACCTCAGGGGACTATGGCTACACCTTC | CASTSGDYGYTF
TRBJ2-3 | - | TRBV5-1 | TRBD2 | TGCGCCAGCAGCCCTGGGACTAGCGGGATTACAGATACGCAGTATTTT | CASSPGTSGITDTQYF
TRBJ2-5 | - | TRBV18 | TRBD1 | TGTGCCAGCTCGCGTACGGGACAGAGGTTCGAAGAGACCCAGTACTTC | CASSRTGQRFEETQYF
TRBJ2-3 | - | TRBV20-1 | TRBD2 | TGCAGTGCCCAGACTAGCGGGAGTGTGTGGGATACGCAGTATTTT | CSAQTSGSVWDTQYF
TRBJ2-7 | - | TRBV6-6 | - | TGTGCCAGCAGTATTCTACAGAGCTCCTACGAGCAGTACTTC | CASSILQSSYEQYF
TRBJ2-1 | - | TRBV4-2 | - | TGTGCCAGCAGCCAAGATATTTACAATGAGCAGTTCTTC | CASSQDIYNEQFF
TRBJ1-1 | - | TRBV4-2 | - | TGTGCCAGCAGCCAAGATCCCTCAGCTGAAGCTTTCTTT | CASSQDPSAEAFF
TRBJ1-6 | - | TRBV6-5 | - | TGTGCCAGCAAAGAATTGGGGTCACCCCCCCACTTT | CASKELGSPPHF
TRBJ2-2 | - | TRBV6-4 | - | TGTGCCAGCGGTGAAGGGGAGAACACCGGGGAGCTGTTTTTT | CASGEGENTGELFF
TRBJ2-5 | - | TRBV5-1 | - | TGCGCCAGCAGCTCCACACCAGGGCAGGTAGAAGCAAAGACCCAGTACTTC | CASSSTPGQVEAKTQYF
TRBJ2-5 | - | TRBV4-2 | TRBD1 | TGTGCCAGCAGCCAAGAGGCGACAGGGGGGATTGTAAGGGAGACCCAGTACTTC | CASSQEATGGIVRETQYF
TRBJ2-1 | few | TRBV6-4 | - | TGTGCCAGCAGTGACTCTGGTGGGACGTTCAATGAGCAGTTCTTC | CASSDSGGTFNEQFF